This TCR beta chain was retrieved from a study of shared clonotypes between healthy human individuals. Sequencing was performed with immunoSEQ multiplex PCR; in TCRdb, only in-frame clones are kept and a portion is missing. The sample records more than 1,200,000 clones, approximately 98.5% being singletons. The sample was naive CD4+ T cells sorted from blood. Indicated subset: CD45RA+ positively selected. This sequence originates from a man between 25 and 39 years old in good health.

The CDR3 DNA sequence: TGTGCCAGCAGCGTAGGTCAGACGTACAATGAGCAGTTCTTC. Protein sequence: CASSVGQTYNEQFF. The chain joins TRBV9 to TRBJ2-1; D remains unclear. V was shortened by 0 bases and J by 4 bases, with 8 bases between the two germline ends. Germline V gene data show CDR1 as SGDLS and CDR2 as YYNGEE. The CDR3 has 14 residues.